The present TCR beta chain was sequenced within a study of OX40 agonist ivuxolimab in advanced cancers. The wider study: Checkpoint inhibitors had been given previously to roughly 36% of patients.

Study results and limitations: Not determined was the antigen specificity of the expanded peripheral T cells. On average, CD8+ T cells had more expanded clones than CD4+.

With baseline, cycle 4 day 1, and cycle 7 day 1 as timepoints, blood was sampled. Details on this clone: The target antigen is unknown.

Libraries were prepared by immunoSEQ multiplex PCR; TCRdb keeps only in-frame clonotypes and omits some of them. In the table there are tens of thousands of clones, approximately 90% of which are singletons. Germline CDR1 reads GTSNPN; CDR2 reads SVGIG (reference sequence). Trimming left V 4 bases short and J 0 bases short, with 12 bases between. CDR3 length: 14 amino acids. V gene TRBV30 combines with J gene TRBJ2-5; the D is unclear. The sample consisted of CD4+ or CD8+ T cells sorted from blood, taken in a trial of the OX40 agonist ivuxolimab. The source of this sequence is an adult with an advanced solid tumor such as melanoma, head and neck, liver or kidney cancer. CDR3 DNA sequence: TGTGCCTGGAATGCTGCCGACTACCAAGAGACCCAGTACTTC. Amino acids: CAWNAADYQETQYF.